Listed below are T cell receptor beta chains from one sample, sequenced in a study of patients and donors after allogeneic stem cell transplantation. Via MiXCR, TCRdb re-called the RT-PCR reads, giving one row per CDR3 protein. The table records over 130,000 distinct CDR3 sequences, over 35% of them present only once. The specimen sequenced was blood, either unsorted or a sorted T cell fraction (not recorded which). All receptors come from a human donor who was either an allogeneic HSCT recipient or a stem cell or donor lymphocyte infusion donor (not recorded which). It is not recorded whose cells these are; they may come from a transplant donor. Each CDR3 is given with its conserved first and last residue. Each record gives: V gene, J gene, D gene, clone size, CDR3 DNA, CDR3 protein. D genes are given only for firm matches. Size values are once, few and many counts, or a class for expanded clones, and some rows have none.

>TRBV29-1|TRBJ1-2|TRBD1|.
TGCAGCGTTGAAGCCCCGGGACAGGGGTCAGGCTATGGCTACACCTTC
CSVEAPGQGSGYGYTF
>TRBV6-6|TRBJ2-4|.|.
TGTGCCAGCAGTTACTCCCTCGGGGGAACCCTTTTAGCCAAAAACATTCAGTACTTC
CASSYSLGGTLLAKNIQYF
>TRBV4-3|TRBJ1-2|TRBD1|once
TGCGCCAGCAGCCAAATCACAGGGGGCTATGGCTACACCTTC
CASSQITGGYGYTF
>TRBV5-1|TRBJ1-5|.|few
TGCGCCAGCAGCTTGCCTCGCATCACCAGGGATAGTAGCAATCAGCCCCAGCATTTT
CASSLPRITRDSSNQPQHF
>TRBV12-3/TRBV12-4|TRBJ1-2|.|.
TGTGCCAGCAGTTTGGGGGGCCCAATCTATGGCTACACCTTC
CASSLGGPIYGYTF
>TRBV12-3/TRBV12-4|TRBJ1-5|.|.
TGTGCCAGCAGTTTAGCAGGGACACATGGTCGACCCCAGCATTTT
CASSLAGTHGRPQHF
>TRBV27|TRBJ1-5|.|few
TGTGCCAGCAGTTTAGACCGATCCAATCAGCCCCAGCATTTT
CASSLDRSNQPQHF
>TRBV7-9|TRBJ1-1|.|.
TGTGCCAGCACCCATAACGAGGGTTGGACTGAAGCTTTCTTT
CASTHNEGWTEAFF
>TRBV7-6|TRBJ2-2|.|.
TGTGCCAGCAGCTTAGATAGCGCCTACACCGGGGAGCTGTTTTTT
CASSLDSAYTGELFF
>TRBV9|TRBJ1-2|.|.
TGTGCCAGCAGCGCGGACGTCCCCGGTGGCTATGGCTACACCTTC
CASSADVPGGYGYTF
>TRBV3-1|TRBJ1-1|.|.
TGTGCCAGCAGCCAAGAAGGGGCAGGGCGGGGAGCTTTCTTT
CASSQEGAGRGAFF
>TRBV12-3/TRBV12-4|TRBJ1-2|.|.
TGTGCCAGCAGTTTCACGGGGAATAACTATGGCTACACCTTC
CASSFTGNNYGYTF
>TRBV7-2|TRBJ2-2|TRBD2|.
TGTGCCAGCAGCTGGGGGACTAGCGGACCAACAAACACCGGGGAGCTGTTTTTT
CASSWGTSGPTNTGELFF
>TRBV9|TRBJ2-1|TRBD2|.
TGTGCCAGCAGCGTAGGGGGACTAGGGTTCTACAATGAGCAGTTCTTC
CASSVGGLGFYNEQFF
>TRBV7-4|TRBJ1-2|.|few
TGTGCCAGCAGCTTTGGACGCGGGTCTTCTGGCTACACCTTC
CASSFGRGSSGYTF
>TRBV6-5|TRBJ2-3|TRBD1|few
TGTGCCAGCAGTGACCGGACAGGGCTCCGCACAGATACGCAGTATTTT
CASSDRTGLRTDTQYF
>TRBV5-1|TRBJ1-6|TRBD1|many
TGCGCCAGCAGCCCGGACAGGCGATTGTTCTCACCCCTCCACTTT
CASSPDRRLFSPLHF
>TRBV20-1|TRBJ2-1|TRBD1|many
TGCAGTGCTGAGCGCGGGACAGGGCAGTTCTTC
CSAERGTGQFF
>TRBV29-1|TRBJ2-5|TRBD2|.
TGCAGCGTTGGCGAACTAGCGGGGGTTCAAGAGACCCAGTACTTC
CSVGELAGVQETQYF
>TRBV7-8|TRBJ1-5|.|few
TGTGCCAGCACCACCGGAGGACAGCCCCAGCATTTT
CASTTGGQPQHF
>TRBV4-2|TRBJ2-5|.|.
TGTGCCAGCAGCCAAGATATCGGCAGCCAAGAGACCCAGTACTTC
CASSQDIGSQETQYF
>TRBV15|TRBJ2-3|.|.
TGTGCCACCAGCAGAGTACCCCTTAGCCGGGAGACAGATACGCAGTATTTT
CATSRVPLSRETDTQYF
>TRBV7-2|TRBJ1-2|.|few
TGTGCCAGCAGCTTAGCGGCGGGGGCATCCTATGGCTACACCTTC
CASSLAAGASYGYTF
>TRBV14|TRBJ2-7|.|.
TGTGCCAGCAGCCAAGTCGCAGGACCCTCCTACGAGCAGTACTTC
CASSQVAGPSYEQYF
>TRBV5-1|TRBJ1-1|.|.
TGCGCCAGCAGCTTGGAAGGTGGGGGGGGCGAAGCTTTCTTT
CASSLEGGGGEAFF
>TRBV24-1|TRBJ2-1|TRBD1|.
TGTGCCACCAGTGATTTATGGGGACAGGGTAAGGACAATGAGCAGTTCTTC
CATSDLWGQGKDNEQFF
>TRBV20-1|TRBJ2-7|.|few
TGCAGTGCTGAACCGGGAATGTTATCCTACGAGCAGTACTTC
CSAEPGMLSYEQYF
>TRBV5-6|TRBJ2-5|.|.
TGTGCCAGCGGCGCCCGTGGGCGCGCTCAAGAGACCCAGTACTTC
CASGARGRAQETQYF
>TRBV7-3|TRBJ2-5|.|.
TGTGCCAGCAGCTTAATAAGCGGACCGAACCAAGAGACCCAGTACTTC
CASSLISGPNQETQYF
>TRBV3-1|TRBJ1-5|.|few
TGTGCCAGCAGCCAAGGGGGAGGTGGTAGCAATCAGCCCCAGCATTTT
CASSQGGGGSNQPQHF
>TRBV15|TRBJ2-1|.|.
TGTGCCACCAGCAGACCCCGGGGTATAGATGAGCAGTTCTTC
CATSRPRGIDEQFF
>TRBV14|TRBJ1-2|.|once
TGTGCCAGCAGTTATGGGACCTCGGGCTACACCTTC
CASSYGTSGYTF
>TRBV11-3|TRBJ1-2|.|.
TGTGCCAGCAGCTTCCGAGGTTTGGGGGGCCTGAACTATGGCTACACCTTC
CASSFRGLGGLNYGYTF
>TRBV7-9|TRBJ1-5|TRBD1|many
TGTGCCAGCAGCTCGGACAGGGGGCGATGTCATTTT
CASSSDRGRCHF
>TRBV11-2|TRBJ2-5|TRBD1|.
TGTGCCAGCAGCTCGGACAGGGCCCAAGAGACCCAGTACTTC
CASSSDRAQETQYF
>TRBV13|TRBJ1-1|TRBD1|few
TGTGCCAGCAGCAGAGGACAGGGAATGAACACTGAAGCTTTCTTT
CASSRGQGMNTEAFF
>TRBV9|TRBJ2-1|TRBD1|.
TGTGCCAGCAGCGTAAAGACAGGGTACAATGAGCAGTTCTTC
CASSVKTGYNEQFF
>TRBV7-3|TRBJ1-2|.|.
TGTGCCAGCAGCTTCAAACAGACCCCAACCTATGGCTACACCTTC
CASSFKQTPTYGYTF
>TRBV6-5|TRBJ1-1|.|.
TGTGCCAGCAGTTACTCGAACAGCGGGGTTGAAGCTTTCTTT
CASSYSNSGVEAFF
>TRBV28|TRBJ2-5|.|few
TGTGCCGCGGCGGACACTTGGGGGGAGACCCAGTACTTC
CAAADTWGETQYF
>TRBV12-3/TRBV12-4|TRBJ1-2|.|few
TGTGCCAGCAGTGCCCCAGGGCAGGGAATATATGGCTACACCTTC
CASSAPGQGIYGYTF
>TRBV9|TRBJ2-5|.|.
TGTGCCAGCAGCCTCCCCCTGGGGGGACAAGAGACCCAGTACTTC
CASSLPLGGQETQYF
>TRBV9|TRBJ2-1|.|.
TGTGCCAGCAGCGGGGGGCATGAGCAGTTCTTC
CASSGGHEQFF
>TRBV12-3/TRBV12-4|TRBJ2-5|.|.
TGTGCCAGCAGTTTAGGGTTCCTGGGGGAAGAGACCCAGTACTTC
CASSLGFLGEETQYF